This entry lists 29 T cell receptor beta chains sequenced from one sample in a study of blood T cell repertoires in COVID-19. Repertoires were generated with immunoSEQ multiplex PCR, while TCRdb's copy carries only in-frame clones and drops some. The sample has about 310,000 clones; roughly 91% are singletons. Specimen: PBMCs or T cells enriched from blood (not recorded which). These receptors originate from a woman between 25 and 40 years old who had recovered from COVID-19.

This chain joins TRBV2 and TRBJ2-3, with D maybe TRBD1 (6 bases). The CDR3 loop spans 15 amino acids. The germline V and J ends were trimmed by 10 bases and 2 bases, with 19 bases remaining between them. CDR1 SNHLY and CDR2 FYNNEI come from the germline V gene. The CDR3 sequence: CATWVRDTFTDTQYF. As DNA, the CDR3 is TGTGCCACTTGGGTCCGGGACACCTTCACAGATACGCAGTATTTT. The full variable domain, rest sourced from reference TRBV2 and TRBJ2-3, is EPEVTQTPSHQVTQMGQEVILRCVPISNHLYFYWYRQILGQKVEFLVSFYNNEISEKSEIFDDQFSVERPDGSNFTLKIRSTKLEDSAMYFCATWVRDTFTDTQYFGPGTRLTVL.

The V and J genes are TRBV28 and TRBJ2-1; 8 bases are shared with TRBD2. CDR1 is MDHEN, CDR2 SYDVKM, per germline. The CDR3 covers 15 residues. The V gene end was trimmed by 6 bases and the J gene end by 5 bases; junction bases not matched to a gene: 9. The CDR3 reads CASSITGTRNNEQFF. CDR3 bases: TGTGCCAGCAGCATCACCGGGACTAGGAACAATGAGCAGTTCTTC. Together with reference TRBV28 and TRBJ2-1, the CDR3 gives the full variable domain: DVKVTQSSRYLVKRTGEKVFLECVQDMDHENMFWYRQDPGLGLRLIYFSYDVKMKEKGDIPEGYSVSREKKERFSLILESASTNQTSMYLCASSITGTRNNEQFFGPGTRLTVL.

The rearrangement links TRBV6-6 to TRBJ1-5; D gene ambiguous. This CDR3 contains 16 residues. V gave up 0 bases and J gave up 0 bases, with 9 bases separating them. Germline assignment: CDR1 MNHNY and CDR2 SVGAGI (reference sequence). CDR3 region: CASSYSLGASNQPQHF. In DNA, the CDR3 is TGTGCCAGCAGTTACTCGTTGGGCGCTAGCAATCAGCCCCAGCATTTT.

This clone was detected once. The chain carries TRBV29-1 and TRBJ1-1, with D unresolved. Germline CDR1 and CDR2: SQVTM and ANQGSEA. The CDR3 consists of 12 residues. This CDR3 reads CTITRLNTEAFF. Written as DNA, the CDR3 is TGCACCATAACGAGGCTGAACACTGAAGCTTTCTTT.

The gene calls are TRBV21-1 and TRBJ1-1. TRBV21-1 is given as a pseudogene. There are 11 residues in the CDR3. The CDR3 DNA follows: TGTGCCAGCAAAAGAGAAACTGAAGCTTTCTTT. This encodes CASKRETEAFF.

This rearrangement joins TRBV7-9 to TRBJ1-6; possibly TRBD1 for D (5 bases). The CDR3 extends over 15 amino acids. The V end lost 1 base, the J end lost 8 bases, and 12 bases lay between the germline ends. Looked up from germline, CDR1 is SEHNR and CDR2 is FQNEAQ (reference sequence). CDR3 sequence reads: CASSLVGVVDSPLHF. The DNA of the CDR3 is TGTGCCAGCAGCTTAGTAGGGGTGGTGGATTCACCCCTCCACTTT.

The rearrangement uses TRBV18 and TRBJ2-5; the D is unclear. This CDR3 is built from 14 residues. Trimming took off 2 bases at V and 2 bases at J, with 9 bases between the two ends. Germline loops: CDR1 KGHSH, CDR2 LQKENI. CDR3 region: CASSPAGFQETQYF. The DNA for the CDR3 is TGTGCCAGCTCACCAGCCGGTTTTCAAGAGACCCAGTACTTC.

This clone was found once. The V call is TRBV30, the J call TRBJ2-7; D is possibly TRBD2 (5 bases). Germline lookup yields CDR1 GTSNPN and CDR2 SVGIG (reference sequence). V lost 2 bases and J lost 6, with 11 bases in between. The CDR3 consists of 12 residues. CDR3 sequence reads: CAWSWTALEQYF. The CDR3 DNA sequence: TGTGCCTGGAGTTGGACTGCCCTCGAGCAGTACTTC.

The chain carries TRBV28 and TRBJ2-3, with 7 bases lining up with TRBD2. The CDR3 is 22 amino acids. The V and J ends lost 6 bases and 0 bases, in that order; junction bases with no gene match: 27. From germline, CDR1 is MDHEN and CDR2 SYDVKM. The CDR3 bases are TGTGCCAGCAGCCGCATCCCCAAATTGGGAGGGTCGACATACCCAAGCACAGATACGCAGTATTTT. Its translation is CASSRIPKLGGSTYPSTDTQYF.

The CDR3 DNA is TGTGCCAGCTCTACAATTGCGGGGGGCGCGAGTCTTGAAGCTTTCTTT. Its translation: CASSTIAGGASLEAFF. V gene TRBV18 combines with J gene TRBJ1-1, with D perhaps matching TRBD1 (6 bases). Deletions cut 6 bases from V and 7 bases from J, with 24 bases between. This CDR3 has 16 amino acids. Germline values: CDR1 KGHSH, CDR2 LQKENI.

The chain is built from TRBV7-2 and TRBJ2-2, with D hard to call. Germline-derived CDR1 and CDR2 are SGHTA and FQGNSA. The CDR3 length is 17 residues. Between the trimmed V and J ends, which lost 1 base and 3 bases, there was a span of 15 bases. The CDR3 DNA is TGTGCCAGCAGCTTAGTGTGGGCAACAACATACACCGGGGAGCTGTTTTTT. Translating it yields CASSLVWATTYTGELFF.

This clone was recorded once. V usage is TRBV28 and J usage is TRBJ1-1; 8 nucleotides agree with TRBD1. V gave up 5 bases and J gave up 6 bases; unmatched junction bases: 17. The CDR3 consists of 17 residues. Germline V CDR1 and CDR2: MDHEN, SYDVKM. The CDR3 coding sequence is TGTGCCAGCAGTCCGCCGGACGGGACAGGCCAGAGTGCTGAAGCTTTCTTT. It yields the protein CASSPPDGTGQSAEAFF.

The V gene is TRBV21-1, the J gene TRBJ2-1; the table's D call, TRBD2, was not checked against the DNA. TRBV21-1 is an annotated pseudogene. The CDR3 runs to 16 residues. In DNA, the CDR3 is TGTGCCAGCAGCAAAGATGGGGGACTAGCGTCCAATGAGCAGTTCTTC. Amino acids: CASSKDGGLASNEQFF.

This chain joins TRBV2 and TRBJ1-1, with 7 bases lining up with TRBD1. Germline-derived CDR1 and CDR2 are SNHLY and FYNNEI. Trimming took 5 bases from V and 0 from J; bases not matched to a gene: 6. The CDR3 sequence is 15 residues long. DNA of the CDR3: TGTGCCAGCAGTTTTGGACAGGACCTGAACACTGAAGCTTTCTTT. As protein: CASSFGQDLNTEAFF.

This clone was detected a few times. This chain connects TRBV2 to TRBJ1-5; TRBD1 might be the D (5 bases). Germline V CDR1 and CDR2: SNHLY, FYNNEI. This CDR3 has 15 residues. Trimming removed 1 base at V and 0 bases at J, with 7 bases between. The CDR3 is CASSEGRDSNQPQHF. The CDR3, as DNA: TGTGCCAGCAGTGAAGGCAGGGATAGCAATCAGCCCCAGCATTTT.

The rearrangement joins TRBV2 to TRBJ2-1, with D possibly TRBD2 on 6 matching bases. With 2 bases removed from V and 4 bases from J, the gap between germline ends came to 12 bases. CDR1 and CDR2 from the germline V gene are SNHLY and FYNNEI. The CDR3 has 15 residues. The chain's CDR3 is CASSERRGVYNEQFF. CDR3 coding DNA: TGTGCCAGCAGTGAAAGGCGCGGGGTGTACAATGAGCAGTTCTTC. Looking up the rest from reference TRBV2 and TRBJ2-1 gives the full variable domain: EPEVTQTPSHQVTQMGQEVILRCVPISNHLYFYWYRQILGQKVEFLVSFYNNEISEKSEIFDDQFSVERPDGSNFTLKIRSTKLEDSAMYFCASSERRGVYNEQFFGPGTRLTVL.

This clone came up a few times. CDR3 sequence: CAISGGQGGHGYTF. In DNA form, the CDR3 reads TGTGCCATCAGTGGCGGACAGGGCGGTCATGGCTACACCTTC. The V gene is TRBV10-3, the J gene TRBJ1-2; TRBD1 aligns across 8 bases. The CDR3 is 14 amino acids. Germline loops: CDR1 ENHRY, CDR2 SYGVKD. The junction had 7 bases not matched to a gene; V was cut back by 4 bases and J by 6 bases.

The V gene is TRBV5-1, the J gene TRBJ1-2; TRBD1 aligns across 8 bases. Germline assignment: CDR1 SGHRS and CDR2 YFSETQ. V shed 1 base and J 4 bases; nucleotides not matched to a gene: 15. CDR3 length: 18 amino acids. The CDR3 sequence: CASSLQRRGTGSSYGYTF. CDR3 DNA: TGCGCCAGCAGCTTGCAGCGGAGAGGGACAGGTTCGAGCTATGGCTACACCTTC.

This clone showed up just a few times. This chain links TRBV15 with TRBJ1-5; TRBD1 matches at 8 bases. Germline V gene data show CDR1 as LNHNV and CDR2 as YYDKDF (reference sequence). V was clipped by 1 base and J by 7 bases; unmatched bases: 15. This CDR3 is built from 18 residues. Here the CDR3 reads CATSRARGLPKGHQPQHF. The CDR3 nucleotides are TGTGCCACCAGCAGAGCCAGGGGGCTTCCAAAGGGACACCAGCCCCAGCATTTT.

The chain recombines TRBV5-6 with TRBJ2-7; 7 nucleotides align to TRBD2. The CDR3 contains 19 residues. Germline CDR1 and CDR2: SGHDT and YYEEEE. Trimming removed 2 bases from V and 4 bases from J; junction bases left unmatched: 21. The CDR3 protein is CASSFLVPHRGDSRYEQYF. DNA of the CDR3: TGTGCCAGCAGCTTTCTTGTGCCCCATCGGGGGGATTCCCGTTACGAGCAGTACTTC. The full variable domain, rest sourced from reference TRBV5-6 and TRBJ2-7, is DAGVTQSPTHLIKTRGQQVTLRCSPKSGHDTVSWYQQALGQGPQFIFQYYEEEERQRGNFPDRFSGHQFPNYSSELNVNALLLGDSALYLCASSFLVPHRGDSRYEQYFGPGTRLTVT.

This chain connects TRBV27 to TRBJ2-5, with D perhaps matching TRBD1 (5 bases). V lost 8 bases to trimming and J lost 2 bases, with 9 bases between them. This CDR3 region has 12 residues. CDR1 is MNHEY and CDR2 is SMNVEV in the germline V gene (reference sequence). In DNA form, the CDR3 reads TGTGCCAGCGCAGGGCCGCAAGAGACCCAGTACTTC. Translating gives CASAGPQETQYF.

The gene calls are TRBV10-3 and TRBJ1-1; a possible D gene is TRBD1 (5 bases). CDR3 length: 14 amino acids. The germline V and J ends were trimmed by 6 bases and 4 bases, with 15 bases remaining between them. CDR1 and CDR2 from the germline V gene are ENHRY and SYGVKD. CDR3: CAIRRLGGGTEAFF. CDR3 DNA sequence: TGTGCCATCAGGCGCTTGGGGGGTGGCACTGAAGCTTTCTTT.

V is TRBV29-1 and J is TRBJ2-7; the match to TRBD1 covers 7 bases. With 6 bases clipped from V and 5 bases from J, the junction kept 7 bases outside the gene matches. Per germline, CDR1 SQVTM and CDR2 ANQGSEA. CDR3 length: 12 residues. CDR3 coding DNA: TGCAGCGTCCGGACAGGCACCCACGAGCAGTACTTC. Translation gives CSVRTGTHEQYF.

This CDR3 reads CASSPQTASYEQYF. CDR3 DNA: TGTGCCAGCAGCCCCCAAACAGCCTCCTACGAGCAGTACTTC. The rearrangement joins TRBV11-3 to TRBJ2-7; D is unclear. Trimming removed 5 bases at V and 0 bases at J, with 11 bases between. The CDR3 is 14 residues long. Per the germline V gene, CDR1 is SGHNT and CDR2 is YENEEA.

J is TRBJ2-2 and V is TRBV27; D gene unclear. Germline CDR1 and CDR2: MNHEY and SMNVEV (reference sequence). V lost 3 bases, J lost 0 bases, and 2 bases lay in between. The CDR3 has 13 residues. CDR3 in DNA: TGTGCCAGCAGTTTCACGAACACCGGGGAGCTGTTTTTT. Its translation is CASSFTNTGELFF.

J is TRBJ2-2 and V is TRBV9; TRBD2 matches 8 bases. Germline trimming cut 1 base from V and 2 bases from J; bases unmatched to any gene: 4. Looked up from germline, CDR1 is SGDLS and CDR2 is YYNGEE. The CDR3 contains 16 residues. CDR3 nucleotide sequence: TGTGCCAGCAGCGTAATTAGCGGGATTAACACCGGGGAGCTGTTTTTT. Translation gives CASSVISGINTGELFF.

Note on this clone: The junction does not match germline at one end; this may be a read error. This chain links TRBV3-1 (or the pseudogene TRBV3-2) with TRBJ2-7, with D possibly being TRBD2 (6 bases). This CDR3 comprises 17 residues. In germline, CDR1 is LGHDT, CDR2 YNNKEL (reference sequence). DNA of the CDR3: TGTGCCAGCAGTCAAGGGACTGGAGGGGCGGGGTTGGGCGAGCAGTACTTC. Translation gives CASSQGTGGAGLGEQYF.

The chain uses TRBV5-8 and TRBJ2-3; D may be TRBD2 (5 bases). Germline V lookup: CDR1 SGHTS, CDR2 YDEGEE. With 0 bases removed from V and 3 bases from J, the gap between germline ends came to 14 bases. The CDR3 extends over 16 amino acids. CDR3 loop: CASSLVAGWRTDTQYF. DNA of the CDR3: TGTGCCAGCAGCTTGGTGGCAGGATGGAGGACAGATACGCAGTATTTT.

The chain recombines TRBV18 with TRBJ2-7, with 8 bases fitting TRBD1. The germline V gene encodes CDR1 KGHSH and CDR2 LQKENI. Unmatched junction bases numbered 11, after V lost 10 bases and J lost 6 bases. CDR3 length equals 13 residues. The CDR3, as DNA: TGTGCCACCGGTACAGGGGGAGCGGGCGAGCAGTACTTC. Translated, it gives CATGTGGAGEQYF. The complete variable domain, with remaining parts taken from reference TRBV18 and TRBJ2-7, reads NAGVMQNPRHLVRRRGQEARLRCSPMKGHSHVYWYRQLPEEGLKFMVYLQKENIIDESGMPKERFSAEFPKEGPSILRIQQVVRGDSAAYFCATGTGGAGEQYFGPGTRLTVT.